What follows are 5 T cell receptor beta chains derived from one specimen sequenced in a study of T cell repertoires in cytomegalovirus infection. TCRdb ran MiXCR on the reads and lists one entry per CDR3 protein. The data show about 490,000 distinct CDR3 sequences, with more than 15% seen just once and 20% to 30% held by the top ten. Source material: CD8+ T cells from PBMCs. These TCRs come from a human donor in good health (CMV status not recorded). Some clones in this sample may be carry-over from other donors' samples.

The chain combines TRBV20-1 with TRBJ2-5, with 15 bases matching TRBD2. This CDR3 has 17 residues. Per the germline V gene, CDR1 is DFQATT and CDR2 is SNEGSKA (reference sequence). The trim removed 5 bases at V and 1 base at J, leaving 8 bases unmatched. CDR3: CSASPPGLAGGQETQYF. CDR3 nucleotides: TGCAGTGCTTCTCCGCCGGGACTAGCGGGGGGCCAAGAGACCCAGTACTTC.

On this clonotype itself: A much more abundant neighbour one base away suggests this may be a read error. DNA for the CDR3: TGTGCCAGCAGCGTATCCGGGACAGGGTCCTACGAGCAGTACTTC. Translation: CASSVSGTGSYEQYF. This chain joins TRBV9 and TRBJ2-7; 9 bases are shared with TRBD1. The V and J ends lost 1 base and 1 base, in that order; junction bases with no gene match: 3. This CDR3 has 15 amino acids. Germline V gene data show CDR1 as SGDLS and CDR2 as YYNGEE.

This clonotype was counted ten times or more. V is TRBV6-2 or TRBV6-3 and J is TRBJ2-1; D is unclear. The germline V and J ends were trimmed by 0 bases and 6 bases, with 9 bases remaining between them. The CDR3 loop spans 14 amino acids. In germline, CDR1 is MNHEY, CDR2 SVGEGT. The CDR3 DNA reads TGTGCCAGCAGTTACTCGTCCTACCCCAATGAGCAGTTCTTC. Translated, it gives CASSYSSYPNEQFF.

The genes are TRBV6-2 or TRBV6-3 and TRBJ1-1; D uncertain. This CDR3 is built from 14 residues. Trimming took 8 bases from V and 1 from J, leaving 14 bases between them. CDR1 and CDR2 (germline): MNHEY, SVGEGT. CDR3 DNA: TGTGCCAGCGGGCCGACGTGGTCGAACACTGAAGCTTTCTTT. Translation: CASGPTWSNTEAFF.

This clonotype was counted ten times or more. The V call is TRBV7-9, the J call TRBJ2-3; D gene uncertain. The ends were cut back, 3 bases at V and 2 bases at J, with 12 bases in the middle. The CDR3 runs to 15 residues. Germline CDR1 and CDR2: SEHNR and FQNEAQ (reference sequence). The chain's CDR3 is CASSFLGGHTDTQYF. The CDR3 DNA is TGTGCCAGCAGCTTTTTGGGCGGCCACACAGATACGCAGTATTTT. Full variable domain (rest looked up from reference TRBV7-9 and TRBJ2-3): DTGVSQNPRHKITKRGQNVTFRCDPISEHNRLYWYRQTLGQGPEFLTYFQNEAQLEKSRLLSDRFSAERPKGSFSTLEIQRTEQGDSAMYLCASSFLGGHTDTQYFGPGTRLTVL.